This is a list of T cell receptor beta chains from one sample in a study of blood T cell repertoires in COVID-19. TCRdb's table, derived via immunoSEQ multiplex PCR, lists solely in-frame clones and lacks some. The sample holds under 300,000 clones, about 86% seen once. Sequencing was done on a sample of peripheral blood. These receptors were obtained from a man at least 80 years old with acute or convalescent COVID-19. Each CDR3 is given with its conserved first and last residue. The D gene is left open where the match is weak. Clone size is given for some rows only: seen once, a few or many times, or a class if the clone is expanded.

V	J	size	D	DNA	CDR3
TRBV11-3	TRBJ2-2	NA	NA	TGTGCCAGCAGCCGGGGTTTGAACACCGGGGAGCTGTTTTTT	CASSRGLNTGELFF
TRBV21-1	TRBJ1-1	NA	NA	TGTGCCAGCAGCAAAGGGGGACAGGGGGACACTGAAGCTTTCTTT	CASSKGGQGDTEAFF
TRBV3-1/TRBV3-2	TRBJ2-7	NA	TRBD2	TGTGCCAGCAGCCAAGTGACTAGCGGGAGAAGGGGGGAGCAGTACTTC	CASSQVTSGRRGEQYF
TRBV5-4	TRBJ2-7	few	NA	TGTGCCAGCAGCCCGTCGGGTAGTTTAGTCCACGAGCAGTACTTC	CASSPSGSLVHEQYF
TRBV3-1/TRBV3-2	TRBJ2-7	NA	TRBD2	TGTGCCAGCAGCCAACACGGACTAGCGGGGGCTATCTACGAGCAGTACTTC	CASSQHGLAGAIYEQYF
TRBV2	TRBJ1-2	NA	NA	TGTGCCAGCAGTGATCAGGGGAGCGGCGGCTACACCTTC	CASSDQGSGGYTF
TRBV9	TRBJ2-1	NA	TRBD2	TGTGCCAGCAGCGTAGGTGGCGGGAGCTCCTACAATGAGCAGTTCTTC	CASSVGGGSSYNEQFF
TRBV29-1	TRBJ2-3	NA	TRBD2	TGCAGCGTTGAAGGGATGGTACTAGCGGACTACACAGATACGCAGTATTTT	CSVEGMVLADYTDTQYF
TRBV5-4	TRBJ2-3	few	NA	TGTGCCAGCAGCTGGGGTGGGCGGGGCCGGGGGACAGATACGCAGTATTTT	CASSWGGRGRGTDTQYF
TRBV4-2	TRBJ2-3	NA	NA	TGTGCCAGCAGAGAAAGGGGTGAGGTAGCGGGCACAGATACGCAGTATTTT	CASRERGEVAGTDTQYF
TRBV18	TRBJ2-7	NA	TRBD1	TGTGCCAGCTCACTAAAACAGGGGCCCTACGAGCAGTACTTC	CASSLKQGPYEQYF
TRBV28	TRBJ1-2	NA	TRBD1	TGTGCCAGCAGCTGGGGACAGTCTAACTATGGCTACACCTTC	CASSWGQSNYGYTF
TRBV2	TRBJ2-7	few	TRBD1	TGTGCCAGCTCGGGAAGGGGACAGGGTCTCAACGAGCAGTACTTC	CASSGRGQGLNEQYF
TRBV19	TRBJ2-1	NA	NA	TGTGCCAGTAGTATCAGCCTCGCCCGGGGCAATGAGCAGTTCTTC	CASSISLARGNEQFF
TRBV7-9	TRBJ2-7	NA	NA	TGTGCCAGCAGCTCCGGGACTGGTTCCTACGAGCAGTACTTC	CASSSGTGSYEQYF